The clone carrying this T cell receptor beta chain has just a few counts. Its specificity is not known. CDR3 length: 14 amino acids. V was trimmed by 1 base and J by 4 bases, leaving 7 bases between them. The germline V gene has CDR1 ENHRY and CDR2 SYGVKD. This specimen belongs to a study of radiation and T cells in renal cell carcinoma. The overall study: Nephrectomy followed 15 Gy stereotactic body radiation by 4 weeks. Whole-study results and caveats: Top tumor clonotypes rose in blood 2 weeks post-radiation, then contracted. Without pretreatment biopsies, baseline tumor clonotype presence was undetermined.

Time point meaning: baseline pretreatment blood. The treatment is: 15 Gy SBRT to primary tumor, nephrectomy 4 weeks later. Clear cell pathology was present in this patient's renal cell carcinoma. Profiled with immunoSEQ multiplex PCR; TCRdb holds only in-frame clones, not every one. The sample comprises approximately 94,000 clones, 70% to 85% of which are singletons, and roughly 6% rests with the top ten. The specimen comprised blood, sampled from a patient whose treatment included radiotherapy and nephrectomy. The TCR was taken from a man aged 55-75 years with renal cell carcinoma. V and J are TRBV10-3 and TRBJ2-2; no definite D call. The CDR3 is CAISELGSTGELFF. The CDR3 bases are TGTGCCATCAGTGAGTTAGGTAGCACCGGGGAGCTGTTTTTT.